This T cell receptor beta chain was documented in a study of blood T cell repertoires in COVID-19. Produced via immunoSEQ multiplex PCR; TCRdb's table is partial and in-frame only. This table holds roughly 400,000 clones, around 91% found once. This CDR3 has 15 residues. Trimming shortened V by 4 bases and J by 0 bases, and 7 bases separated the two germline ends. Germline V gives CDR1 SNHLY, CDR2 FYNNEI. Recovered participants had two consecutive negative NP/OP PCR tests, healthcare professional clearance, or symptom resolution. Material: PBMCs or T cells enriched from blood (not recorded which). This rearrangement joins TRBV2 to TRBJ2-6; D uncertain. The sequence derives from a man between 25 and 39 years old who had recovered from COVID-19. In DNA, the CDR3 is TGTGCCAGCAGTGGAGATAGCTCTGGGGCCAACGTCCTGACTTTC. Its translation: CASSGDSSGANVLTF.